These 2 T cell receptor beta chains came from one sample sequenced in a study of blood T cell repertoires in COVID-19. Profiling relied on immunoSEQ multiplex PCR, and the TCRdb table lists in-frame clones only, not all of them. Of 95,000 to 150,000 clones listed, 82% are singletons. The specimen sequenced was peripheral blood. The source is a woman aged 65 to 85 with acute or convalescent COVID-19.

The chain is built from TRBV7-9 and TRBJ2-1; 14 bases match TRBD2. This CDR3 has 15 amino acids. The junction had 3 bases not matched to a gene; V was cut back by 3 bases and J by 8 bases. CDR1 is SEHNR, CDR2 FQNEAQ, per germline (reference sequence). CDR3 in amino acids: CASSLGLAGVDEQFF. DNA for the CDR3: TGTGCCAGCAGCTTGGGACTAGCGGGGGTCGATGAGCAGTTCTTC.

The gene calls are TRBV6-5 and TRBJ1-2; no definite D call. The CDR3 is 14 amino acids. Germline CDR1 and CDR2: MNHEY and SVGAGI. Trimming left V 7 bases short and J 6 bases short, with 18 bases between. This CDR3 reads CASTPRGRRDGYTF. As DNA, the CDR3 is TGTGCCAGCACCCCGAGAGGGAGAAGGGATGGCTACACCTTC.